This T cell receptor (beta chain) emerged from a study of cytomegalovirus exposure and HLA in healthy donors. PCR involved 60 Vbeta and 13 Jbeta primers. The assay was immunoSEQ multiplex PCR, and TCRdb's table has in-frame clones only and misses some. The sample shows about 180,000 clones, roughly three quarters of them seen only once. The CDR3 length is 14 residues. Germline V gene sequence: CDR1 SGHTA, CDR2 FQGNSA. J gave up 5 bases and V 5 bases, and 6 bases lay outside the gene matches. Though probably carrying unrecorded immune exposures, donors were nominally healthy at sampling. The chain recombines TRBV7-2 with TRBJ2-5, with TRBD1 matching 9 bases. The sequenced sample consisted of PBMCs. The clonotype comes from a woman aged 45-60 years in good health and CMV-seropositive. Here the CDR3 reads CASSPYRGHETQYF. The CDR3 nucleotides are TGTGCCAGCAGCCCATACAGGGGGCACGAGACCCAGTACTTC.